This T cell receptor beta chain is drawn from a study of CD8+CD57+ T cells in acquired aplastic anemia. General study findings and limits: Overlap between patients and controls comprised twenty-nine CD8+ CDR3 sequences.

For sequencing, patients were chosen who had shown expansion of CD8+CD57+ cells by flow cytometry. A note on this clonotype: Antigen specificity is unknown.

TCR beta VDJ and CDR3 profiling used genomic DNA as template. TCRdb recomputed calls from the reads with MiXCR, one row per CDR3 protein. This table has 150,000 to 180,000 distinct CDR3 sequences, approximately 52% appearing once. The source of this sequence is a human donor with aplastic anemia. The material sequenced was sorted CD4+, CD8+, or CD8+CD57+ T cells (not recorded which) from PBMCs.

CDR3 in amino acids: CATSRERAMIGYNEQFF. CDR3 nucleotides: TGTGCCACCAGCAGAGAGAGGGCCATGATAGGATACAATGAGCAGTTCTTC. The chain is built from TRBV15 and TRBJ2-1; maybe TRBD2 (5 bases). V gave up 0 bases and J gave up 4 bases, with 16 bases separating them. CDR1 and CDR2 from the germline V gene are LNHNV and YYDKDF (reference sequence). CDR3 length equals 17 residues.